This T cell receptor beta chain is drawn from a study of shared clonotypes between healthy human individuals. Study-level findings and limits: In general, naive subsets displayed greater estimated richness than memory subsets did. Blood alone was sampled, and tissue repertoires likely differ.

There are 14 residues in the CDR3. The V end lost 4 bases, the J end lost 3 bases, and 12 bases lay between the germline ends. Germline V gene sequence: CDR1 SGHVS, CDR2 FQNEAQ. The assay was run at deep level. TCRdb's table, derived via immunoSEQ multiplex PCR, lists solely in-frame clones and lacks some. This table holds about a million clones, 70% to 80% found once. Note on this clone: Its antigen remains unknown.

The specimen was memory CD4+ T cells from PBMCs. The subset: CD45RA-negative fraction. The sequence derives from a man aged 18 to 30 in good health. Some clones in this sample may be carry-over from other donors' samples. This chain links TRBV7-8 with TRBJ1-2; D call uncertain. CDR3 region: CASSSGGQYYGYTF. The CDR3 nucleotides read TGTGCCAGCAGCTCCGGAGGGCAGTACTATGGCTACACCTTC.